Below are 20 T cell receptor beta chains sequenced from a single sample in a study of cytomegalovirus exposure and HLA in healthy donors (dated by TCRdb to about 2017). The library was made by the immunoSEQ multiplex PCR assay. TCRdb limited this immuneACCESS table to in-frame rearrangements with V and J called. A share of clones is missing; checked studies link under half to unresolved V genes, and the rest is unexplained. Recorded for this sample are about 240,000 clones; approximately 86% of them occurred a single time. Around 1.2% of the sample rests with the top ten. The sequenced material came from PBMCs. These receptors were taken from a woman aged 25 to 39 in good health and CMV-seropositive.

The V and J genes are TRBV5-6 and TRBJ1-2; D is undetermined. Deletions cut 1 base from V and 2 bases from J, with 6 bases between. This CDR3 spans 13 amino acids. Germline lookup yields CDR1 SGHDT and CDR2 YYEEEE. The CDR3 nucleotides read TGTGCCAGCAGCTTGTGGCAGAACTATGGCTACACCTTC. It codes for CASSLWQNYGYTF.

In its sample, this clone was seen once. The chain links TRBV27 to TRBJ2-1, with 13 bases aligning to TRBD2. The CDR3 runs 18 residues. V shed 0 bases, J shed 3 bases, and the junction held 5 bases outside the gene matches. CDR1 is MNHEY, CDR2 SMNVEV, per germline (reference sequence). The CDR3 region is CASSLSGTSGAVYNEQFF. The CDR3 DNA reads TGTGCCAGCAGTTTATCCGGGACTAGCGGGGCCGTCTACAATGAGCAGTTCTTC.

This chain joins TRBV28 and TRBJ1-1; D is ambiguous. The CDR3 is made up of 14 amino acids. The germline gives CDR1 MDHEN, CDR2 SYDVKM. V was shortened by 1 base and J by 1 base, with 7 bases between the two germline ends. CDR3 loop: CASSLFEWNTEAFF. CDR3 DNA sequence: TGTGCCAGCAGTTTATTCGAGTGGAACACTGAAGCTTTCTTT.

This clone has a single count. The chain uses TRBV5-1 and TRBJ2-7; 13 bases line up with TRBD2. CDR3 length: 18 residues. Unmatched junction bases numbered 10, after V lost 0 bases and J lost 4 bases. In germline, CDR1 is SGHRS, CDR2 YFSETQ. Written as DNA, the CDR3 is TGCGCCAGCAGCTTGGCACTAGCGGGAGGGCGTAATATTTACGAGCAGTACTTC. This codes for CASSLALAGGRNIYEQYF.

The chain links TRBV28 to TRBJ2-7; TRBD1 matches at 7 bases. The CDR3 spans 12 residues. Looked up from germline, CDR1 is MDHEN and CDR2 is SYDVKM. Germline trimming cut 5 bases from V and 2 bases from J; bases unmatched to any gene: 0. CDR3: CASSTGAYEQYF. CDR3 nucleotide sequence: TGTGCCAGCAGTACAGGGGCCTACGAGCAGTACTTC. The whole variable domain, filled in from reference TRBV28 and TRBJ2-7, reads DVKVTQSSRYLVKRTGEKVFLECVQDMDHENMFWYRQDPGLGLRLIYFSYDVKMKEKGDIPEGYSVSREKKERFSLILESASTNQTSMYLCASSTGAYEQYFGPGTRLTVT.

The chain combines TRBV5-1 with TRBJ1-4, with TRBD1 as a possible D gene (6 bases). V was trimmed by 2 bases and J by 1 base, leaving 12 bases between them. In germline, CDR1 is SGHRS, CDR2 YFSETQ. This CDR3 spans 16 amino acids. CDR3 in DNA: TGCGCCAGCAGCTTCACAGGGAGTCAAACTAATGAAAAACTGTTTTTT. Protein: CASSFTGSQTNEKLFF.

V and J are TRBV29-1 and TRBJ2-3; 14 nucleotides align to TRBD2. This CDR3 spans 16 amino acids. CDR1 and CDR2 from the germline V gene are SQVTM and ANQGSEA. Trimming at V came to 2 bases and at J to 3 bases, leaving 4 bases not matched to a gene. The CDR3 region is CSVEKGLAGDTDTQYF. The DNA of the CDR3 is TGCAGCGTTGAAAAGGGACTAGCGGGAGATACAGATACGCAGTATTTT.

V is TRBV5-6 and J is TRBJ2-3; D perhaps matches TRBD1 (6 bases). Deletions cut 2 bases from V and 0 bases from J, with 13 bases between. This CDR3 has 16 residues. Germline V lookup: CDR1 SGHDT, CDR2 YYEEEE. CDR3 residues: CASSLMLGASTDTQYF. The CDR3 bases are TGTGCCAGCAGCTTAATGCTGGGGGCGAGCACAGATACGCAGTATTTT. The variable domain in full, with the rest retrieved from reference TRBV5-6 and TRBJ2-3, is DAGVTQSPTHLIKTRGQQVTLRCSPKSGHDTVSWYQQALGQGPQFIFQYYEEEERQRGNFPDRFSGHQFPNYSSELNVNALLLGDSALYLCASSLMLGASTDTQYFGPGTRLTVL.

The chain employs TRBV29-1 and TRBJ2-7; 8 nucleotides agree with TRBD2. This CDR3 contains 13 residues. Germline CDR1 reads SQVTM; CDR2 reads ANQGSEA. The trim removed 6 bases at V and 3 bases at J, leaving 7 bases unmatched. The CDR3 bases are TGCAGCGTAGGGCGGGAGGCCTACTACGAGCAGTACTTC. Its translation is CSVGREAYYEQYF.

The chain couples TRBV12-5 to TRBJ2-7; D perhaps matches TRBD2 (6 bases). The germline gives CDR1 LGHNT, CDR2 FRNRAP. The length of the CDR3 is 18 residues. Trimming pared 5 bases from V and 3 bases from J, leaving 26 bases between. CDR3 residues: CASGLARPRGSQYYEQYF. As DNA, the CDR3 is TGTGCTAGTGGTCTCGCCCGCCCCCGGGGGTCCCAGTACTACGAGCAGTACTTC.

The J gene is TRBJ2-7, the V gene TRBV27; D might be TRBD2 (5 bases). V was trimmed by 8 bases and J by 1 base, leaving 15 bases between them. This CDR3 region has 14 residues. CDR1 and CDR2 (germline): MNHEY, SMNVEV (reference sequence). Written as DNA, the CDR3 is TGTGCCAGCCCCCTGGAGAGCGGATCCTACGAGCAGTACTTC. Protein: CASPLESGSYEQYF.

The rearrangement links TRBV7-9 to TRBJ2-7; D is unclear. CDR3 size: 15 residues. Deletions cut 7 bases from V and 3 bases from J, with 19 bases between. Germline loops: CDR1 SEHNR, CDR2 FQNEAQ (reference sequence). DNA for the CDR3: TGTGCCAGCATCGACTCAAGGAGCGCAAGCTACGAGCAGTACTTC. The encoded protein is CASIDSRSASYEQYF.

CDR3 bases: TGTGCCAGCAGTGAACGAGGGTCAGAGACTGAAGCTTTCTTT. Amino acid sequence: CASSERGSETEAFF. The chain combines TRBV6-1 with TRBJ1-1; D gene uncertain. With 2 bases removed from V and 5 bases from J, the gap between germline ends came to 12 bases. The V gene's germline CDR1 is MNHNS and CDR2 SASEGT. The CDR3 extends over 14 amino acids.

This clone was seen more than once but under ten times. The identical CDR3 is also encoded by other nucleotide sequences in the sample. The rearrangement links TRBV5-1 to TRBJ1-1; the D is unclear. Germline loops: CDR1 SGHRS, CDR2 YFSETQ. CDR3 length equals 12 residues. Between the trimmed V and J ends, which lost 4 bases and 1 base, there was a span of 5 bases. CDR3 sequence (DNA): TGCGCCAGCAGCCCGGGGAACACTGAAGCTTTCTTT. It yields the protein CASSPGNTEAFF. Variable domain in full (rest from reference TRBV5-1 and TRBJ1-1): KAGVTQTPRYLIKTRGQQVTLSCSPISGHRSVSWYQQTPGQGLQFLFEYFSETQRNKGNFPGRFSGRQFSNSRSEMNVSTLELGDSALYLCASSPGNTEAFFGQGTRLTVV.

CDR3 loop: CASRNRGQETQYF. The CDR3 nucleotides read TGTGCCAGCAGGAACAGGGGCCAAGAGACCCAGTACTTC. V is TRBV7-2 and J is TRBJ2-5; 7 bases agree with TRBD1. CDR1 and CDR2 (germline): SGHTA, FQGNSA. The CDR3 is 13 amino acids. Losses at the gene ends were 6 bases for V and 1 base for J; bases not matched to a gene: 2.

CDR3 loop: CASSLTGEIATNEKLFF. For the CDR3, the DNA is TGTGCCAGCAGCTTGACAGGGGAGATTGCAACTAATGAAAAACTGTTTTTT. The rearrangement joins TRBV5-4 to TRBJ1-4; 7 nucleotides agree with TRBD1. CDR1 is SGHNT and CDR2 is YYREEE in the germline V gene (reference sequence). This CDR3 spans 17 amino acids. V lost 1 base, J lost 0 bases, and 6 bases stayed unmatched.

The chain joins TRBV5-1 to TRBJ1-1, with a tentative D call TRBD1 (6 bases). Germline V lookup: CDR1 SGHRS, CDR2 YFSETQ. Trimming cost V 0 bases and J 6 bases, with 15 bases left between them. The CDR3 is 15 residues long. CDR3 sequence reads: CASSLESRGFPEAFF. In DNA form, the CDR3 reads TGCGCCAGCAGCTTGGAGAGTAGGGGGTTTCCTGAAGCTTTCTTT.

This CDR3 reads CASSSSLAGDREQYF. In DNA form, the CDR3 reads TGTGCCAGCAGCTCCTCATTAGCGGGAGATCGGGAGCAGTACTTC. The chain joins TRBV5-6 to TRBJ2-7; TRBD2 aligns across 9 bases. The germline V gene encodes CDR1 SGHDT and CDR2 YYEEEE. V dropped 3 bases and J dropped 7; count of bases not matched to a gene: 11. The CDR3 has 15 amino acids.

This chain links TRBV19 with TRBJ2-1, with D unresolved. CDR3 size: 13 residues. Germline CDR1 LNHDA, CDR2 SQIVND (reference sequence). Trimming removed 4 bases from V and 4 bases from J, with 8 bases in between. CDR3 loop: CASSTNTYNEQFF. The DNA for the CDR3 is TGTGCCAGTAGTACAAACACATACAATGAGCAGTTCTTC.

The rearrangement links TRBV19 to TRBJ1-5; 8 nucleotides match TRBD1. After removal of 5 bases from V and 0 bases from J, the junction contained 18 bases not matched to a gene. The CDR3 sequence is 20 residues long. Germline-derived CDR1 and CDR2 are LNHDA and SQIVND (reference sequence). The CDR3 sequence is CASSPPGGAGGQLSNQPQHF. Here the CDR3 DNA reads TGTGCCAGTAGTCCACCCGGTGGGGCAGGGGGCCAGCTTAGCAATCAGCCCCAGCATTTT.